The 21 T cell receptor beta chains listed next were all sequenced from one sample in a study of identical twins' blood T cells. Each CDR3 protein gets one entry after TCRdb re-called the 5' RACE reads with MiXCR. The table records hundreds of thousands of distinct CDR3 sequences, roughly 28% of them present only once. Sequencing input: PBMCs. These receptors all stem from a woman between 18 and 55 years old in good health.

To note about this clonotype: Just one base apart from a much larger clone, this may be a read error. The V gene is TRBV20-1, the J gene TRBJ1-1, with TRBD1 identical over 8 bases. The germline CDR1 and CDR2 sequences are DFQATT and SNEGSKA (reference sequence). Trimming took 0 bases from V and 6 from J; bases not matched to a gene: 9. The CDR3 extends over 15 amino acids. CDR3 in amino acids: CSARDLFRGLAEAFF. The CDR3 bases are TGCAGTGCTAGAGATCTCTTCAGGGGGCTGGCTGAAGCTTTCTTT.

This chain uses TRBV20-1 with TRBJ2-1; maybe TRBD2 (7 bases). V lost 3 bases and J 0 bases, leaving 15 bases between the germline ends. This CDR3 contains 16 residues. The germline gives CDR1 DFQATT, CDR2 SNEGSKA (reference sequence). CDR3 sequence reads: CSASLGRGHSYNEQFF. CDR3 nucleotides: TGCAGTGCTAGTTTGGGGCGGGGGCACTCCTACAATGAGCAGTTCTTC.

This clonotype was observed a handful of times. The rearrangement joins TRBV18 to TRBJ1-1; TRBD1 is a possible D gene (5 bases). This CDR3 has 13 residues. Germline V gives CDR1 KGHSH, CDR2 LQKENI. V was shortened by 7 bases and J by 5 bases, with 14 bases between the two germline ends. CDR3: CASFPGGRTEAFF. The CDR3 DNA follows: TGTGCCAGCTTCCCGGGGGGTCGGACTGAAGCTTTCTTT.

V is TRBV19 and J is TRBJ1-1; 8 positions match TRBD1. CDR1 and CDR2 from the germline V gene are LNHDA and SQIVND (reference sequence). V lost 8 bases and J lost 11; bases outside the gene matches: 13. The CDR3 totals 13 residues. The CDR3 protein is CASAPGQAPTAFF. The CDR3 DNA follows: TGTGCCAGTGCTCCGGGACAGGCCCCGACGGCTTTCTTT.

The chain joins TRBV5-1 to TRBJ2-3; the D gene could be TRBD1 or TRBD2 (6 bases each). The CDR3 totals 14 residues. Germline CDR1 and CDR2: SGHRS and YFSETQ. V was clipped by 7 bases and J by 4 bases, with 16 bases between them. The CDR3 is CASGGGPGADTQYF. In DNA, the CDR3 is TGCGCCAGCGGAGGGGGTCCTGGGGCAGATACGCAGTATTTT. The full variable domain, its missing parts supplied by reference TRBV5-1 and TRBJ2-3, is KAGVTQTPRYLIKTRGQQVTLSCSPISGHRSVSWYQQTPGQGLQFLFEYFSETQRNKGNFPGRFSGRQFSNSRSEMNVSTLELGDSALYLCASGGGPGADTQYFGPGTRLTVL.

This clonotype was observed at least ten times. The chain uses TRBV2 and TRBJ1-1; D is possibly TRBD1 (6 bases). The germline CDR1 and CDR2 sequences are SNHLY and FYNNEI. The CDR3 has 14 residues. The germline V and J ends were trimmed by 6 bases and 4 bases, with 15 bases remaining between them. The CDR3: CASSKTQGTTEAFF. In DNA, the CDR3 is TGTGCCAGCAGCAAAACCCAGGGGACCACTGAAGCTTTCTTT.

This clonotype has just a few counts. CDR3 DNA sequence: TGTGCCAGCACCCCGGGACTAGCGGGAGGTAATGAGCAGTTCTTC. It translates to CASTPGLAGGNEQFF. This chain uses TRBV6-2 or TRBV6-3 with TRBJ2-1; 15 bases line up with TRBD2. Per germline, CDR1 MNHEY and CDR2 SVGEGT. The CDR3 is made up of 15 amino acids. Losses at the gene ends were 7 bases for V and 7 bases for J; bases not matched to a gene: 5.

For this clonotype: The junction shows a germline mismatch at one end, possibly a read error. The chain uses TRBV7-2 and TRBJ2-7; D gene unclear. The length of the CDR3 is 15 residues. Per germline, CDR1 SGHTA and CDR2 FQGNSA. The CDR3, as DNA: TGTGCCGGCAGCTTAGGAGCATTTAGGAACTACGAGCAGTACTTC. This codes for CAGSLGAFRNYEQYF. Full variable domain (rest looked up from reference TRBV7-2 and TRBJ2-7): GAGVSQSPSNKVTEKGKDVELRCDPISGHTALYWYRQSLGQGLEFLIYFQGNSAPDKSGLPSDRFSAERTGGSVSTLTIQRTQQEDSAVYLCAGSLGAFRNYEQYFGPGTRLTVT.

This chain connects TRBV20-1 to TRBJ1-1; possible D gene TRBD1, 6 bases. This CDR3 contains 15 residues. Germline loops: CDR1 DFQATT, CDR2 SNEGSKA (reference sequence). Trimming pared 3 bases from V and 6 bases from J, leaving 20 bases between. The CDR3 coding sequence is TGCAGTGCTAGTCCCGGGGGCAGGCCCGAGTCTGAAGCTTTCTTT. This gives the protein CSASPGGRPESEAFF.

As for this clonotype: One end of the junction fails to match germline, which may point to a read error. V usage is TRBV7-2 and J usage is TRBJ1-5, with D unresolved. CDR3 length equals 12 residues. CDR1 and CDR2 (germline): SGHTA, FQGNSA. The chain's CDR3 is CASATDNQPQHF. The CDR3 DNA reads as TGTGCCAGCGCTACAGACAATCAGCCTCAGCATTTT.

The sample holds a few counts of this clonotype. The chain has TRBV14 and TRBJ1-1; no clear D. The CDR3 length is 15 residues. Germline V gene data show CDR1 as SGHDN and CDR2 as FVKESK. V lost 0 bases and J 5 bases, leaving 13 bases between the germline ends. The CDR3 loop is CASSQDDLFWTEAFF. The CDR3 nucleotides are TGTGCCAGCAGCCAAGACGACTTGTTCTGGACTGAAGCTTTCTTT.

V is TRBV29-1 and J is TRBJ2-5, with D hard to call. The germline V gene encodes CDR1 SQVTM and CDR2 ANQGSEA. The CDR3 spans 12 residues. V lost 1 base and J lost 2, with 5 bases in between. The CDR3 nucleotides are TGCAGCGTTGAAGCCTTTCAAGAGACCCAGTACTTC. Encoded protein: CSVEAFQETQYF.

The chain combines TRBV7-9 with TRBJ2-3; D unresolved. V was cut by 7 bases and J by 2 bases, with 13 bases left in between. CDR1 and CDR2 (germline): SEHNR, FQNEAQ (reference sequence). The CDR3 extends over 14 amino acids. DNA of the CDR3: TGTGCCAGCATCCTTCCCTTCGACACAGATACGCAGTATTTT. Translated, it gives CASILPFDTDTQYF.

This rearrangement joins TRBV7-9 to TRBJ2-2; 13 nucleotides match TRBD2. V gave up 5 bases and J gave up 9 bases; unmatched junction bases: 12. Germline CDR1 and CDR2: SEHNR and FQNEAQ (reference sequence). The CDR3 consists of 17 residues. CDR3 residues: CASSLWTSGSARWELFF. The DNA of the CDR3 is TGTGCCAGCAGCCTCTGGACTAGCGGGAGTGCGCGCTGGGAGCTGTTTTTT.

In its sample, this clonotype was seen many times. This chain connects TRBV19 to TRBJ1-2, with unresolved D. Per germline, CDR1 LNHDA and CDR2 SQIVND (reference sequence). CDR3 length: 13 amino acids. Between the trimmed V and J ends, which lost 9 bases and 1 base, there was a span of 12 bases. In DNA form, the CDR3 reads TGTGCCAGCACCGCCTCAGATAACTATGGCTACACCTTC. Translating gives CASTASDNYGYTF.

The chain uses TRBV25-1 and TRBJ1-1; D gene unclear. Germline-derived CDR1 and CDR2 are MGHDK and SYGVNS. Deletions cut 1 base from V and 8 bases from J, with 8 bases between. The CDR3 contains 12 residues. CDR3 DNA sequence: TGTGCCAGCAGTGAATTAGGACGAGAAGCTTTCTTT. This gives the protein CASSELGREAFF.

The chain's CDR3 is CASSQEGPLLRTDTQYF. CDR3 DNA: TGTGCCAGCAGCCAAGAGGGGCCCCTTTTACGCACAGATACGCAGTATTTT. This chain links TRBV3-1 with TRBJ2-3; D may be TRBD1 (5 bases). Germline V gene lookup returns CDR1 LGHDT and CDR2 YNNKEL (reference sequence). Trimming left V 0 bases short and J 1 base short, with 14 bases between. This CDR3 has 17 residues.

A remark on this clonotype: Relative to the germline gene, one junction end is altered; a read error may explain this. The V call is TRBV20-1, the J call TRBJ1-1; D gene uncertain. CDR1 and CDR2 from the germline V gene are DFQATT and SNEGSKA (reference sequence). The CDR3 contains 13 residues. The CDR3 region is CSAGDSANTEAFF. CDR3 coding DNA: TGCAGTGCTGGAGATAGCGCGAACACTGAAGCTTTCTTT.

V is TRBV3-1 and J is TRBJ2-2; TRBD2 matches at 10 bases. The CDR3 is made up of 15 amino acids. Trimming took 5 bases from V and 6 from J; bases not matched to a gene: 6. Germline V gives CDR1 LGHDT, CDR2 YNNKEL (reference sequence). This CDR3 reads CASSSWTSGPGELFF. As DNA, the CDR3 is TGTGCCAGCAGCTCCTGGACTAGCGGTCCCGGGGAGCTGTTTTTT.

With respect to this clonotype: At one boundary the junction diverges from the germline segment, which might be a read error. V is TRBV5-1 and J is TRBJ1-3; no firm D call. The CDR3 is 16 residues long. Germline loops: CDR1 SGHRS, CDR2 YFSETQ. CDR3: CASGLDRVPTGNTIYF. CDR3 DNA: TGCGCCAGCGGCTTGGACCGGGTTCCCACTGGAAACACCATATATTTT.

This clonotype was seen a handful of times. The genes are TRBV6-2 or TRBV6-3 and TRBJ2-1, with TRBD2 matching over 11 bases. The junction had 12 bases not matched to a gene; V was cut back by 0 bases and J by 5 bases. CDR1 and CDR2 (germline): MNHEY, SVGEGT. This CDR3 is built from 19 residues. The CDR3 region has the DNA TGTGCCAGCAGTTACTCGACTAGCGGGACACCAGAGGGAAACAATGAGCAGTTCTTC. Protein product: CASSYSTSGTPEGNNEQFF.